This passage covers 26 T cell receptor beta chains from one sample sequenced in a study of T cells after yellow fever vaccination. TCRdb analysed the 5' RACE reads with MiXCR anew, one entry per CDR3 protein. In the table there are fewer than 450,000 distinct CDR3 sequences, about 9.9% of which are singletons. Sequenced material: PBMCs, taken on the day of the first yellow fever vaccination. Receptors were obtained from a man aged 18 to 29 who received the YFV17D yellow fever vaccine.

This clonotype was recorded a few times. The chain joins TRBV4-3 to TRBJ2-5, with D maybe TRBD1 (7 bases). Germline V gene sequence: CDR1 LGHNA, CDR2 YSLEER. V was cut by 1 base and J by 5 bases, with 17 bases left in between. This CDR3 has 16 amino acids. CDR3 loop: CASSQAIGAGGETQYF. In DNA form, the CDR3 reads TGCGCCAGCAGCCAAGCCATCGGGGCAGGGGGGGAGACCCAGTACTTC.

The sample holds a few counts of this clonotype. V usage is TRBV24-1 and J usage is TRBJ2-2, with 8 bases fitting TRBD2. V shed 5 bases and J 0 bases; nucleotides not matched to a gene: 4. The germline gives CDR1 KGHDR, CDR2 SFDVKD. The CDR3 consists of 16 residues. The DNA for the CDR3 is TGTGCCACCAGTGGTGGAGCGGGGGCGAACACCGGGGAGCTGTTTTTT. Amino acids: CATSGGAGANTGELFF.

Here the CDR3 reads CASSLGLYTDTQYF. CDR3 DNA sequence: TGTGCCAGCAGCTTGGGGCTCTACACAGATACGCAGTATTTT. This chain links TRBV5-8 with TRBJ2-3; the D is unclear. The CDR3 consists of 14 residues. Germline assignment: CDR1 SGHTS and CDR2 YDEGEE. V shed 0 bases and J shed 2 bases, with 7 bases lying between them.

The chain employs TRBV5-1 and TRBJ1-1, with D possibly matching TRBD1 (6 bases). The CDR3 runs to 13 residues. V dropped 0 bases and J dropped 7 bases, with 10 bases sitting between them. CDR1 SGHRS and CDR2 YFSETQ come from the germline V gene. CDR3 region: CASSLGTDLEAFF. CDR3 in DNA: TGCGCCAGCAGCTTGGGGACAGACCTTGAAGCTTTCTTT. Using reference TRBV5-1 and TRBJ1-1 for the parts outside the CDR3, the full variable domain is KAGVTQTPRYLIKTRGQQVTLSCSPISGHRSVSWYQQTPGQGLQFLFEYFSETQRNKGNFPGRFSGRQFSNSRSEMNVSTLELGDSALYLCASSLGTDLEAFFGQGTRLTVV.

This clonotype showed up just a few times. V is TRBV7-2 and J is TRBJ2-7; 7 bases line up with TRBD1. There are 15 residues in the CDR3. V trimming: 0 bases; J trimming: 2 bases; junction bases outside the gene matches: 4. From germline, CDR1 is SGHTA and CDR2 FQGNSA. CDR3 sequence: CASSLAQGSPYEQYF. The CDR3 DNA is TGTGCCAGCAGCTTAGCACAGGGGTCCCCCTACGAGCAGTACTTC.

This clonotype turned up a few times. CDR3 sequence (DNA): TGTGCCAGCAGTTCCAGGGCGGGGGCCCATGAGCAGTTCTTC. This codes for CASSSRAGAHEQFF. The gene calls are TRBV12-3 or TRBV12-4 and TRBJ2-1; possibly TRBD2 for D (7 bases). The V end was cut by 4 bases, the J end by 8 bases, with 15 bases between. The CDR3 covers 14 residues.

With regard to this clonotype: Being one base from a much bigger clone, this may be a read error. This chain uses TRBV7-3 with TRBJ1-1; perhaps TRBD1 as D (5 bases). V lost 5 bases and J lost 1, with 8 bases in between. Germline CDR1 is SGHTA and CDR2 is FQGTGA. This CDR3 is built from 13 residues. CDR3 region: CASSRQWNTEAFF. In DNA, the CDR3 is TGTGCCAGCAGCCGACAGTGGAACACTGAAGCTTTCTTT.

The rearrangement uses TRBV6-2 or TRBV6-3 and TRBJ1-1, with TRBD1 matching 12 bases. The V segment lost 2 bases and the J segment 1 base; nucleotides outside the gene matches: 14. The CDR3 loop spans 20 amino acids. Germline V CDR1 and CDR2: MNHEY, SVGEGT. The CDR3 bases are TGTGCCAGCAGTTACCGGGACAGGGGGCTTAATCGGGGTCCGAACACTGAAGCTTTCTTT. Amino acid sequence: CASSYRDRGLNRGPNTEAFF.

This clonotype was picked up a small number of times. The chain has TRBV7-6 and TRBJ1-6; 9 bases line up with TRBD1. Trimming cost V 5 bases and J 13 bases; bases outside gene matches: 12. The CDR3 loop spans 15 amino acids. From germline, CDR1 is SGHVS and CDR2 FNYEAQ. In DNA, the CDR3 is TGTGCCAGCAGCCAAAGTGCGGGACAGGGTGATCCCCTCCACTTT. It specifies CASSQSAGQGDPLHF.

The chain combines TRBV5-1 with TRBJ1-6, with TRBD1 as a possible D gene (5 bases). From germline, CDR1 is SGHRS and CDR2 YFSETQ. The CDR3 runs to 16 residues. V dropped 5 bases and J dropped 6 bases, with 18 bases sitting between them. CDR3 in DNA: TGCGCCAGCAGATGGGGAGGGGATTTCGGTAATTCACCCCTCCACTTT. Translated, it gives CASRWGGDFGNSPLHF.

This clonotype showed up just a few times. The gene calls are TRBV4-3 and TRBJ2-1; D is unresolved. Trimming removed 1 base from V and 5 bases from J, with 9 bases in between. CDR1 is LGHNA and CDR2 is YSLEER in the germline V gene. The CDR3 has 14 amino acids. CDR3 in DNA: TGCGCCAGCAGCCAAGTCAGCAGCGACAATGAGCAGTTCTTC. The encoded protein is CASSQVSSDNEQFF.

This clonotype has just a few counts. The chain has TRBV7-2 and TRBJ2-3; possible D gene TRBD2, 6 bases. Germline-derived CDR1 and CDR2 are SGHTA and FQGNSA. This CDR3 is built from 16 residues. The germline V and J ends were trimmed by 4 bases and 0 bases, with 14 bases remaining between them. This CDR3 is CASSSYGGTSTDTQYF. Here the CDR3 DNA reads TGTGCCAGCAGCTCCTACGGGGGAACTAGCACAGATACGCAGTATTTT.

The rearrangement links TRBV20-1 to TRBJ1-2; D perhaps matches TRBD1 (5 bases). The length of the CDR3 is 12 residues. Germline values: CDR1 DFQATT, CDR2 SNEGSKA (reference sequence). The V and J ends lost 2 bases and 4 bases respectively, with 8 bases between them. The CDR3 region is CSARWRGYGYTF. The CDR3 DNA sequence: TGCAGTGCTAGATGGAGGGGCTATGGCTACACCTTC.

This rearrangement joins TRBV5-1 to TRBJ1-1; D might be TRBD1 (5 bases). The germline V and J ends were trimmed by 2 bases and 0 bases, with 8 bases remaining between them. CDR3 size: 14 residues. CDR1 and CDR2 from the germline V gene are SGHRS and YFSETQ. CDR3 loop: CASSFTGVNTEAFF. CDR3 DNA: TGCGCCAGCAGCTTCACAGGAGTGAACACTGAAGCTTTCTTT.

This clonotype was seen more than once but under ten times. The chain couples TRBV12-3 or TRBV12-4 to TRBJ1-4, with a tentative D call TRBD1 (6 bases). There are 15 residues in the CDR3. Trimming took 2 bases from V and 6 from J, leaving 13 bases between them. The chain's CDR3 is CASSLRFKGDEKLFF. The CDR3, as DNA: TGTGCCAGCAGTTTACGGTTCAAGGGGGATGAAAAACTGTTTTTT.

In its sample, this clonotype was seen many times. V and J are TRBV5-1 and TRBJ2-3; 9 bases map to TRBD2. Germline assignment: CDR1 SGHRS and CDR2 YFSETQ. V lost 0 bases to trimming and J lost 0 bases; unmatched junction nucleotides: 2. The CDR3 is 16 residues long. This CDR3 reads CASSLALAGSTDTQYF. The CDR3 region has the DNA TGCGCCAGCAGCTTGGCCCTAGCGGGGAGCACAGATACGCAGTATTTT. Complete variable domain (other parts from reference TRBV5-1 and TRBJ2-3): KAGVTQTPRYLIKTRGQQVTLSCSPISGHRSVSWYQQTPGQGLQFLFEYFSETQRNKGNFPGRFSGRQFSNSRSEMNVSTLELGDSALYLCASSLALAGSTDTQYFGPGTRLTVL.

This clonotype was picked up many times. The V and J genes are TRBV4-1 and TRBJ2-4; D unresolved. The CDR3 covers 14 residues. The V gene's germline CDR1 is MGHRA and CDR2 YSYEKL. V was shortened by 0 bases and J by 3 bases, with 6 bases between the two germline ends. CDR3 bases: TGCGCCAGCAGCCAAGATGGCGGCAAAAACATTCAGTACTTC. It yields the protein CASSQDGGKNIQYF.

V gene TRBV7-2 combines with J gene TRBJ1-5; D not certain. Looked up from germline, CDR1 is SGHTA and CDR2 is FQGNSA. Between the trimmed V and J ends, which lost 9 bases and 3 bases, there was a span of 12 bases. The CDR3 sequence is 13 residues long. The CDR3 here is CASTASFNQPQHF. In nucleotides, the CDR3 is TGTGCCAGTACGGCGAGCTTCAATCAGCCCCAGCATTTT. The full variable domain, completed using reference TRBV7-2 and TRBJ1-5, is GAGVSQSPSNKVTEKGKDVELRCDPISGHTALYWYRQSLGQGLEFLIYFQGNSAPDKSGLPSDRFSAERTGGSVSTLTIQRTQQEDSAVYLCASTASFNQPQHFGDGTRLSIL.

This clonotype appeared a few times. V is TRBV7-9 and J is TRBJ2-1; D ambiguous. V shed 4 bases and J shed 13 bases, with 8 bases lying between them. This CDR3 has 10 residues. From germline, CDR1 is SEHNR and CDR2 FQNEAQ (reference sequence). The CDR3 here is CASSSVYQFF. The CDR3 DNA is TGTGCCAGCAGCTCCGTGTATCAGTTCTTC.

The rearrangement joins TRBV4-2 to TRBJ2-1; D is ambiguous. Germline V gives CDR1 LGHNA, CDR2 YNFKEQ. V lost 0 bases and J lost 2, with 11 bases in between. There are 16 residues in the CDR3. CDR3 amino acids: CASSQEGTHPYNEQFF. CDR3 DNA: TGTGCCAGCAGCCAAGAGGGCACCCATCCCTACAATGAGCAGTTCTTC.

This clonotype occurred a few times. This rearrangement joins TRBV10-3 to TRBJ2-2; D might be TRBD1 or TRBD2, each matching 6 bases. The V and J ends lost 3 bases and 0 bases respectively, with 11 bases between them. The CDR3 runs 16 residues. Looked up from germline, CDR1 is ENHRY and CDR2 is SYGVKD. The CDR3 DNA follows: TGTGCCATCAGTGAAAGGGGGGTCGCGAACACCGGGGAGCTGTTTTTT. Residues: CAISERGVANTGELFF.

The table lists this clonotype with a few counts. The rearrangement uses TRBV12-3 or TRBV12-4 and TRBJ2-7, with 12 bases lining up with TRBD2. CDR3 length: 14 amino acids. Germline trimming cut 5 bases from V and 5 bases from J; bases unmatched to any gene: 4. The CDR3 DNA is TGTGCCAGCAGTGGGACTAGCGGGTTTGACGAGCAGTACTTC. The encoded protein is CASSGTSGFDEQYF.

This clonotype was seen a few times. This chain links TRBV4-3 with TRBJ2-2, with D possibly being TRBD1 or TRBD2 (5 bases each). The CDR3 covers 14 residues. Trimming left V 10 bases short and J 4 bases short, with 16 bases between. CDR1 LGHNA and CDR2 YSLEER come from the germline V gene. The CDR3 spells CATSGRGATGELFF. In DNA, the CDR3 is TGCGCCACTTCCGGAAGAGGGGCCACCGGGGAGCTGTTTTTT.

This chain joins TRBV4-1 and TRBJ1-2, with 8 bases aligning to TRBD1. Germline values: CDR1 MGHRA, CDR2 YSYEKL. V shed 4 bases and J 6 bases; nucleotides not matched to a gene: 7. The CDR3 has 14 residues. In nucleotides, the CDR3 is TGCGCCAGCAGCCGAACAGGGGGAAGGGATGGCTACACCTTC. Residues: CASSRTGGRDGYTF.

The J gene is TRBJ2-5, the V gene TRBV28, with 12 bases fitting TRBD2. Germline V CDR1 and CDR2: MDHEN, SYDVKM. The CDR3 covers 16 residues. The ends lost 4 bases at V and 5 bases at J; junction bases unmatched: 8. The CDR3: CASSSSGGAQGETQYF. Written as DNA, the CDR3 is TGTGCCAGCAGTTCTAGCGGGGGGGCCCAAGGGGAGACCCAGTACTTC.

V usage is TRBV5-1 and J usage is TRBJ1-4, with D uncertain. The CDR3 covers 16 residues. The V end lost 1 base, the J end lost 0 bases, and 10 bases lay between the germline ends. Looked up from germline, CDR1 is SGHRS and CDR2 is YFSETQ. CDR3 sequence (DNA): TGCGCCAGCAGCTTGTCCGGAGGAACAACTAATGAAAAACTGTTTTTT. Translating it yields CASSLSGGTTNEKLFF.